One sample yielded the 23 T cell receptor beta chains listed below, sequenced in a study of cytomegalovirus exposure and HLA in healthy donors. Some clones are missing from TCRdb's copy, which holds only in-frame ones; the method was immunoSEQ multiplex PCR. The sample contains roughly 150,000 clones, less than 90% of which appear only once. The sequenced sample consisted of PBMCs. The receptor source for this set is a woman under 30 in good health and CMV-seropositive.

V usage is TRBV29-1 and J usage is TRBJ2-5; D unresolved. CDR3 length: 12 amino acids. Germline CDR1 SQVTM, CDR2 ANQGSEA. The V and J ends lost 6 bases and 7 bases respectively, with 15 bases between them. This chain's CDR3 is CSVVTDVGTQYF. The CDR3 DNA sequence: TGCAGCGTGGTGACTGATGTGGGGACCCAGTACTTC.

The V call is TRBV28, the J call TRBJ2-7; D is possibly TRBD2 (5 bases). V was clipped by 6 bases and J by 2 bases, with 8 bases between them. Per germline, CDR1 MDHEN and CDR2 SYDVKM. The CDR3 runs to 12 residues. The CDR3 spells CASSERAYEQYF. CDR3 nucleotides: TGTGCCAGCAGCGAGAGGGCCTACGAGCAGTACTTC. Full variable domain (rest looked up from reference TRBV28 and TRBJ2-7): DVKVTQSSRYLVKRTGEKVFLECVQDMDHENMFWYRQDPGLGLRLIYFSYDVKMKEKGDIPEGYSVSREKKERFSLILESASTNQTSMYLCASSERAYEQYFGPGTRLTVT.

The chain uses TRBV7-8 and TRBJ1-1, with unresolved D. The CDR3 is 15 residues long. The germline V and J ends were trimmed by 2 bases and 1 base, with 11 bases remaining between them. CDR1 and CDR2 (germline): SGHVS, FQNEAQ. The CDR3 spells CASSLFRQTNTEAFF. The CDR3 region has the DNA TGTGCCAGCAGCTTATTCAGGCAAACGAACACTGAAGCTTTCTTT.

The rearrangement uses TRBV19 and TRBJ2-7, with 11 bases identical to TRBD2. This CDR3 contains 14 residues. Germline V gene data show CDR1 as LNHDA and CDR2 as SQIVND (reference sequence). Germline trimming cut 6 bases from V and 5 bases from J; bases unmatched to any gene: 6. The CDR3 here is CASSSLAGVNEQYF. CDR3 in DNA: TGTGCCAGTAGCTCACTAGCGGGAGTCAACGAGCAGTACTTC.

CDR3 in DNA: TGCGCCAGCAGCTTGTGGGCTAGCGGGAGCACAGATACGCAGTATTTT. Translating gives CASSLWASGSTDTQYF. V usage is TRBV5-1 and J usage is TRBJ2-3; 8 nucleotides align to TRBD2. The CDR3 is 16 residues long. The junction had 4 bases not matched to a gene; V was cut back by 1 base and J by 0 bases. Germline values: CDR1 SGHRS, CDR2 YFSETQ.

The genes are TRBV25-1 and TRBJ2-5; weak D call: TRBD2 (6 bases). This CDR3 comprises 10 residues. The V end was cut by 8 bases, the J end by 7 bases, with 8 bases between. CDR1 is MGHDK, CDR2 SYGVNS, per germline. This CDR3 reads CASWRGTQYF. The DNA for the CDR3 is TGTGCCAGCTGGCGGGGGACCCAGTACTTC.

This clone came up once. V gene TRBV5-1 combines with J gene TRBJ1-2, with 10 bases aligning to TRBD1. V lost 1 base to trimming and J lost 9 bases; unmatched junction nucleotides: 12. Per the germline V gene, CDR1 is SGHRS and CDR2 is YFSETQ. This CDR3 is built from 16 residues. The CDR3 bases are TGCGCCAGCAGCTTGACTAATTTTGACAGGGGGCTGAGCTACACCTTC. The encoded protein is CASSLTNFDRGLSYTF.

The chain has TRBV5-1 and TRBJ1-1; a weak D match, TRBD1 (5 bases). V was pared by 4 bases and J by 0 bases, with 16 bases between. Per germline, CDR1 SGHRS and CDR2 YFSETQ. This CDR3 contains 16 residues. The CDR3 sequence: CASSLRPGQVNTEAFF. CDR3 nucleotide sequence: TGCGCCAGCAGCCTCCGTCCCGGACAAGTGAACACTGAAGCTTTCTTT.

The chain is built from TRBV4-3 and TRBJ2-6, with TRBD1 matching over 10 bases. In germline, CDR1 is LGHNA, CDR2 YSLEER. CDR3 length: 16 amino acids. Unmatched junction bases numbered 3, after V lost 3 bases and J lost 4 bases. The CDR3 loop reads CASSQTGGSGANVLTF. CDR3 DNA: TGCGCCAGCAGCCAGACAGGGGGCTCCGGGGCCAACGTCCTGACTTTC.

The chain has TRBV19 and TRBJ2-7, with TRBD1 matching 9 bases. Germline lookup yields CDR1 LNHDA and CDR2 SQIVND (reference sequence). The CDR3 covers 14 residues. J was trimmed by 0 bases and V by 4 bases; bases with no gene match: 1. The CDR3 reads CASSTTGGSYEQYF. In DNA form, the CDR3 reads TGTGCCAGTAGTACGACAGGGGGCTCCTACGAGCAGTACTTC.

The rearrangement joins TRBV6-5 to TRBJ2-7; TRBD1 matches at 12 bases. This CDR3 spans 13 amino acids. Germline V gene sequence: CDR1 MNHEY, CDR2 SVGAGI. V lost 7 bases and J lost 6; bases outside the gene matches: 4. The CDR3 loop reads CASTGTGGSEQYF. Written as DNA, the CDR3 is TGTGCCAGCACCGGGACAGGGGGCAGCGAGCAGTACTTC.

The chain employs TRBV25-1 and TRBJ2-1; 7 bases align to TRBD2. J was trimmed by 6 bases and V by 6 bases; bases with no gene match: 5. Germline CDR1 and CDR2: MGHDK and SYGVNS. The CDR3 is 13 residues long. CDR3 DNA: TGTGCCAGCAGCGTAGCGGGTTCCAATGAGCAGTTCTTC. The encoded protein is CASSVAGSNEQFF.

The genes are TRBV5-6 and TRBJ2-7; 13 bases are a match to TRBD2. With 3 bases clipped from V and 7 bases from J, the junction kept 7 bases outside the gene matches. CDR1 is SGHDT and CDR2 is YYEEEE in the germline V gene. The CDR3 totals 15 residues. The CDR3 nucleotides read TGTGCCAGCAGCTCCGAGGGACTAGCGGGAAGGGAGCAGTACTTC. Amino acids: CASSSEGLAGREQYF.

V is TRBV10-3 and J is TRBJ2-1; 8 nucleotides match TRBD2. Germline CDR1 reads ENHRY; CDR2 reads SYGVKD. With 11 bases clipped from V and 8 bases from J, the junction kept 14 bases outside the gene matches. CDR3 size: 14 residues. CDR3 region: CASKGNSGTDEQFF. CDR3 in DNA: TGTGCCTCCAAAGGTAATAGCGGGACCGATGAGCAGTTCTTC.

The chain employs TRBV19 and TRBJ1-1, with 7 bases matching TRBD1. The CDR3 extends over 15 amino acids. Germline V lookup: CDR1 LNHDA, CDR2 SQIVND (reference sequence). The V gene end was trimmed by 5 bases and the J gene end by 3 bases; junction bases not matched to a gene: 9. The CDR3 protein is CASSSVGRGDTEAFF. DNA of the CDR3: TGTGCCAGTAGTTCCGTGGGCAGGGGGGACACTGAAGCTTTCTTT.

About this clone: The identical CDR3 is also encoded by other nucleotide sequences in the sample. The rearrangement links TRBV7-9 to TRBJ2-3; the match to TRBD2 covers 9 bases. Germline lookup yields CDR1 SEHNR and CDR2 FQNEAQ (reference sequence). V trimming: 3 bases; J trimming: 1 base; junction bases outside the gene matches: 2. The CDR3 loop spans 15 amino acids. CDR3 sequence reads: CASSLVAGGTDTQYF. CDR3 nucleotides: TGTGCCAGCAGCTTGGTAGCGGGAGGCACAGATACGCAGTATTTT.

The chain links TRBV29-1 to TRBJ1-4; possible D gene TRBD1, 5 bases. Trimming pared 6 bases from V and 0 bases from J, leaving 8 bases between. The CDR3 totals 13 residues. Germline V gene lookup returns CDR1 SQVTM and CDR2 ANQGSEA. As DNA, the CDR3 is TGCAGCGTCTGGGGGGCAACTAATGAAAAACTGTTTTTT. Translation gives CSVWGATNEKLFF.

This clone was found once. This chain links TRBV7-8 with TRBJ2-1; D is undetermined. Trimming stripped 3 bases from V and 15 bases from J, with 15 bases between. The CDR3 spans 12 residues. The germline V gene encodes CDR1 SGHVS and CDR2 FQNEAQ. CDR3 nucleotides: TGTGCCAGCAGCTTGGATGGGCCAAATGGGTTCTTC. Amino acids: CASSLDGPNGFF.

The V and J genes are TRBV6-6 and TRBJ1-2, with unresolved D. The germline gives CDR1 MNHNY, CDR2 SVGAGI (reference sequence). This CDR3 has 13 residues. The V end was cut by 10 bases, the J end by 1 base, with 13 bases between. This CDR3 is CAITGSGNYGYTF. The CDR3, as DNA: TGTGCCATAACGGGATCCGGTAACTATGGCTACACCTTC.

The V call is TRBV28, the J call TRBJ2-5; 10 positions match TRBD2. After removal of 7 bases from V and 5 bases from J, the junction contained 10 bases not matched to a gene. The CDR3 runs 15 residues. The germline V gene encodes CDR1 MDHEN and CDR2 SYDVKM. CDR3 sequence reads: CASTRAGGPEETQYF. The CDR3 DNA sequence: TGTGCCAGCACACGAGCGGGAGGGCCGGAGGAGACCCAGTACTTC. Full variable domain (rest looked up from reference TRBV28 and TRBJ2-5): DVKVTQSSRYLVKRTGEKVFLECVQDMDHENMFWYRQDPGLGLRLIYFSYDVKMKEKGDIPEGYSVSREKKERFSLILESASTNQTSMYLCASTRAGGPEETQYFGPGTRLLVL.

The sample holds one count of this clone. CDR3 nucleotide sequence: TGTGCCAGCCTACCGTGGGGGGGGGCTGGCTACACCTTC. The encoded protein is CASLPWGGAGYTF. The J gene is TRBJ1-2, the V gene TRBV28, with a weak D call TRBD1 (6 bases). V lost 8 bases, J lost 7 bases, and 17 bases lay in between. The CDR3 contains 13 residues. Germline-derived CDR1 and CDR2 are MDHEN and SYDVKM.

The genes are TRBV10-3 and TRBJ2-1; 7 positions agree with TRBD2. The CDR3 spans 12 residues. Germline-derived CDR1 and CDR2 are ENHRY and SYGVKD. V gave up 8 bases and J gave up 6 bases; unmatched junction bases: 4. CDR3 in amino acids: CAILGEGNEQFF. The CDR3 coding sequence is TGTGCCATCTTAGGGGAGGGCAATGAGCAGTTCTTC.

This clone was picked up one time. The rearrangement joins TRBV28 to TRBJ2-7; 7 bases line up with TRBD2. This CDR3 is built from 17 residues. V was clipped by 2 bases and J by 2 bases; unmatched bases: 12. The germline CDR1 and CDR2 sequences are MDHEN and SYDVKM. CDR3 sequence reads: CASSLPSAGIGPYEQYF. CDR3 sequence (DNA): TGTGCCAGCAGTTTACCCTCAGCGGGAATCGGCCCCTACGAGCAGTACTTC. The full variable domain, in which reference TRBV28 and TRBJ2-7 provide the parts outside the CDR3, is DVKVTQSSRYLVKRTGEKVFLECVQDMDHENMFWYRQDPGLGLRLIYFSYDVKMKEKGDIPEGYSVSREKKERFSLILESASTNQTSMYLCASSLPSAGIGPYEQYFGPGTRLTVT.